The rows below give T cell receptor beta chains drawn from one sample of a study of post-analysis software for immune sequencing data. TCRdb re-derived calls from the PCR reads in MiXCR, one entry per CDR3 protein. Among 380,000 or so distinct CDR3 sequences listed, approximately 38% were seen once. The material sequenced was blood. The receptor set was obtained from a girl aged 10-17 years with multiple sclerosis. Both conserved end residues are part of each CDR3. The D gene is left open where the match is weak. Clone sizes are given selectively: once, few, many, or a class where the clone is expanded.

V gene	D gene	J gene	clone size	CDR3 DNA	CDR3 protein
TRBV24-1	-	TRBJ1-2	-	TGTGCCACCAGTGATTTTAAGGGTGGCTACACCTTC	CATSDFKGGYTF
TRBV7-2	-	TRBJ1-6	few	TGTGCCAGCAGCTCAGGACGGAATAATTCACCCCTCCACTTT	CASSSGRNNSPLHF
TRBV20-1	-	TRBJ2-5	few	TGCAGTGCTAACCCCATAAGCGCCCAAGAGACCCAGTACTTC	CSANPISAQETQYF
TRBV20-1	-	TRBJ1-6	-	TGCAGTGCTAGCCCCGGGAGCTCCTATAATTCACCCCTCCACTTT	CSASPGSSYNSPLHF
TRBV28	-	TRBJ2-5	-	TGTGCCAGCAGGGAGGGTGGGGCCAGGGAAGAGACCCAGTACTTC	CASREGGAREETQYF
TRBV7-2	-	TRBJ1-2	-	TGTGCCAGCAGCTTCGTGGGGGGAAACTATGGCTACACCTTC	CASSFVGGNYGYTF
TRBV20-1	-	TRBJ2-7	-	TGCAGTGCTACCGGGACGGACTCCTACGAGCAGTACTTC	CSATGTDSYEQYF
TRBV6-1	-	TRBJ2-7	-	TGTGCCAGCAGTGAAATAGCCTGGGGATCCTACGAGCAGTACTTC	CASSEIAWGSYEQYF
TRBV30	-	TRBJ2-1	few	TGTGCCTGGAGTGGTGGTGAGCAGTTCTTC	CAWSGGEQFF
TRBV20-1	-	TRBJ2-7	few	TGCAGTGCCTCGTCGTGGGGGGCGTCCTCCTACGAGCAGTACTTC	CSASSWGASSYEQYF
TRBV9	TRBD2	TRBJ2-1	few	TGTGCCAGCAGCGCCTTCAATGTAGCGGGGGGGTACAATGAGCAGTTCTTC	CASSAFNVAGGYNEQFF
TRBV6-6	-	TRBJ1-1	few	TGTGCCAGCACCCCGCAGGGGCGGTGGGAAGCTTTCTTT	CASTPQGRWEAFF
TRBV28	TRBD1	TRBJ1-2	few	TGTGCCAGCAAAGCCTACAGGGGGAGCAACTATGGCTACACCTTC	CASKAYRGSNYGYTF
TRBV29-1	-	TRBJ1-1	few	TGCAGCGTTGCAGAGAACACTGAAGCTTTCTTT	CSVAENTEAFF
TRBV7-3	-	TRBJ2-1	few	TGTGCCAGCAGCTTAAATGGGGGGCCGTACAATGAGCAGTTCTTC	CASSLNGGPYNEQFF
TRBV12-3/TRBV12-4	-	TRBJ2-6	-	TGTGCCAGCACTCCGGCGTCCTCTGGGGCCAACGTCCTGACTTTC	CASTPASSGANVLTF
TRBV13	-	TRBJ2-1	few	TGTGCCAGCGGGCCCTGGGGTGGTGAGCAGTTCTTC	CASGPWGGEQFF
TRBV12-3/TRBV12-4	-	TRBJ2-5	-	TGTGCCAGCAGTTTAGTTTGGGAGAGGGAGACCCAGTACTTC	CASSLVWERETQYF
TRBV4-1	-	TRBJ2-7	-	TGCGCCAGCAGCCAAGTCATGGGGTATGAGCAGTACTTC	CASSQVMGYEQYF
TRBV12-3/TRBV12-4	-	TRBJ2-2	few	TGTGCCAGCACCTCGCCCAAGGGATCATTCGCCGGGGAGCTGTTTTTT	CASTSPKGSFAGELFF
TRBV19	-	TRBJ1-1	few	TGTGCCAGTAGTACTCAGGGGTTAACTAACACTGAAGCTTTCTTT	CASSTQGLTNTEAFF
TRBV28	-	TRBJ1-5	few	TGTGCCAGCATATCTTTTGGCAATCAGCCCCAGCATTTT	CASISFGNQPQHF
TRBV5-1	-	TRBJ1-4	few	TGCGCCAGCAGCTTGGGGCAGTTCCATGAAAAACTGTTTTTT	CASSLGQFHEKLFF
TRBV28	-	TRBJ2-3	-	TGTGCCAGCAGTCCGGCCGGGACAAGCACAGATACGCAGTATTTT	CASSPAGTSTDTQYF
TRBV6-5	-	TRBJ2-3	-	TGTGCCAGCAGTAAACAACGGGGGTCCACAGATGCGCAGTATTTT	CASSKQRGSTDAQYF
TRBV27	-	TRBJ1-1	-	TGTGCCAGCTCCATTACGGGGGGTGCGGTTGGGACTGAAGCTTTCTTT	CASSITGGAVGTEAFF
TRBV15	-	TRBJ2-1	few	TGTGCCACCAGCAGAGCCGGCGTACTCGGTGAGCAGTTCTTC	CATSRAGVLGEQFF
TRBV18	-	TRBJ2-7	-	TGTGCCAGCGCCAGGGCATCATACGGGCAGTACTTC	CASARASYGQYF
TRBV28	TRBD1	TRBJ2-3	-	TGTGCCAGCAGTTCTGGACAGGGTCTCACAGATACGCAGTATTTT	CASSSGQGLTDTQYF
TRBV5-1	TRBD2	TRBJ2-1	-	TGCGCCAGCAGCGCCCACGGGACTAGAACCTACAATGAGCAGTTCTTC	CASSAHGTRTYNEQFF
TRBV5-1	-	TRBJ2-7	few	TGCGCCAGCAGCTTGTTGCGGGTCTTATCGGGAACCTACGAGCAGTACTTC	CASSLLRVLSGTYEQYF
TRBV4-3	-	TRBJ2-1	-	TGCGCCAGCAGCCAAGGGTTAGGGAATGAGCAGTTCTTC	CASSQGLGNEQFF
TRBV29-1	TRBD1	TRBJ2-3	many	TGCAGCGTTACCGGACAGGTCTATAGCACAGATACGCAGTATTTT	CSVTGQVYSTDTQYF
TRBV6-5	TRBD2	TRBJ2-7	few	TGTGCCAGCACCCGGGGACTAGCGGGGGCCTACGAGCAGTACTTC	CASTRGLAGAYEQYF
TRBV29-1	TRBD1	TRBJ1-1	few	TGCAGCGCGACAGGGCTGCCGCCTTGGAACACTGAAGCTTTCTTT	CSATGLPPWNTEAFF
TRBV5-5	TRBD2	TRBJ2-1	few	TGTGCCAGCAGCTTGGCGGGACTAGCACCCGGGTCCTACAATGAGCAGTTCTTC	CASSLAGLAPGSYNEQFF
TRBV12-3/TRBV12-4	-	TRBJ1-2	-	TGTGCCAGCAGTTTATCTTTCACAGAAGCTAACTATGGCTACACCTTC	CASSLSFTEANYGYTF
TRBV7-2	-	TRBJ1-1	-	TGTGCCAGCAGCCCTAGCGGGCTAAAGAACACTGAAGCTTTCTTT	CASSPSGLKNTEAFF
TRBV6-5	-	TRBJ2-4	once	TGTGCCAGCAGTTACTCGATCGAATACATTCAGTACTTC	CASSYSIEYIQYF
TRBV28	TRBD2	TRBJ2-3	-	TGTGCCAGCAGTTTCATCAGCGGGGGGGCAGGATCAGATACGCAGTATTTT	CASSFISGGAGSDTQYF
TRBV12-3/TRBV12-4	TRBD1	TRBJ1-1	few	TGTGCCAGCAGTTTAGGAGGGGCAGGGGGCACTGAAGCTTTCTTT	CASSLGGAGGTEAFF
TRBV24-1	TRBD2	TRBJ2-1	-	TGTGCCACCAGTGAGGCAGCGGGGGGCTACAATGAGCAGTTCTTC	CATSEAAGGYNEQFF
TRBV5-5	-	TRBJ1-1	few	TGTGCCAGCAGCCCCCGATTGAACACTGAAGCTTTCTTT	CASSPRLNTEAFF
TRBV28	-	TRBJ1-2	-	TGTGCCAGCAGTTTCGGCATGGACAGAAACGGCTACACCTTC	CASSFGMDRNGYTF
TRBV6-2/TRBV6-3	-	TRBJ2-2	-	TGTGCCAGCAGTTACAGGGGGTGGGCCGGGAACACCGGGGAGCTGTTTTTT	CASSYRGWAGNTGELFF
TRBV5-1	-	TRBJ1-5	-	TGCGCCAGCAGCCCGGATGGGGGGGACACTAGCAATCAGCCCCAGCATTTT	CASSPDGGDTSNQPQHF
TRBV14	-	TRBJ2-7	few	TGTGCCAGCAGCATGAGGGTAGCTCCCTACGAGCAGTACTTC	CASSMRVAPYEQYF
TRBV4-3	-	TRBJ1-4	-	TGCGCCAGCAGCCAAGAAGGAGGACCATCGGGGAATGAAAAACTGTTTTTT	CASSQEGGPSGNEKLFF
TRBV10-3	-	TRBJ1-2	few	-	CAISFGQGNYGHTF
TRBV7-8	TRBD2	TRBJ2-1	-	TGTGCCAGCAGCTTGGAGGGTACGGGGGGGCCGGGGGAGCAGTTCTTC	CASSLEGTGGPGEQFF
TRBV7-3	TRBD2	TRBJ2-1	few	TGTGCCAGCAGCTTAATCGGGGGGGCGAACAATGAGCAGTTCTTC	CASSLIGGANNEQFF
TRBV7-8	TRBD1	TRBJ2-7	few	TGTGCCAGCAGCCGTAGGGACAGCCCCTACGAGCAGTACTTC	CASSRRDSPYEQYF